The rows below give T cell receptor beta chains drawn from one sample of a study of blood T cell repertoires in COVID-19. Measured with immunoSEQ multiplex PCR; TCRdb has only the in-frame clones, and not every one. Among tens of thousands of clones listed, roughly 85% were seen once. Sequencing was carried out using peripheral blood. Receptors were obtained from a man aged 55 to 70 with active or convalescent COVID-19. Each CDR3 is given with its conserved first and last residue. The D gene is left open where the match is weak. Clone sizes are given selectively: once, few, many, or a class where the clone is expanded.

abundance	d_gene	v_gene	j_gene	CDR3nt	CDR3aa
NA	NA	TRBV6-5	TRBJ1-1	TGTGCCAGCGAGCCCACAGGGTTCCGGGCTTTCTTT	CASEPTGFRAFF
NA	NA	TRBV7-3	TRBJ2-3	TGTGCCAGCAGCCGTGGGACTCCCGGCACAGATACGCAGTATTTT	CASSRGTPGTDTQYF
NA	NA	TRBV29-1	TRBJ2-5	TGCAGCGTTGAAGGGGGGCGCGGAGAGACCCAGTACTTC	CSVEGGRGETQYF
few	TRBD2	TRBV28	TRBJ2-7	TGTGCCAGCAGTCCCCCCCGGACTAGCGGGGAATCCTACGAGCAGTACTTC	CASSPPRTSGESYEQYF
NA	NA	TRBV6-5	TRBJ1-4	TGTGCCAGCAGTTTACAGGGCGGTGAAAAACTGTTTTTT	CASSLQGGEKLFF
NA	TRBD1	TRBV5-1	TRBJ2-6	TGCGCCAGCAGCTCACAGGGGGCTGCCAACGTCCTGACTTTC	CASSSQGAANVLTF
few	TRBD2	TRBV7-8	TRBJ2-1	TGTGCCAGCAGTCCTCTAGCGGGGGGGTATAGTGAGCAGTTCTTC	CASSPLAGGYSEQFF
NA	NA	TRBV21-1	TRBJ1-5	TGTGCCAGCAGCTCCCCTAAGCAGCCCCAGCATTTT	CASSSPKQPQHF
few	NA	TRBV5-8	TRBJ1-5	TGTGCCAGCAGCTTGGGCCGCACAGGATTTAGCAATCAGCCCCAGCATTTT	CASSLGRTGFSNQPQHF
NA	TRBD1	TRBV29-1	TRBJ1-2	TGCAGCGTCGGGGGGGACAGGGAATACTATGGCTACACCTTC	CSVGGDREYYGYTF
NA	NA	TRBV12-3/TRBV12-4	TRBJ1-6	TGTGCCACCAGCCGGGACATCTCACCCCTCCACTTT	CATSRDISPLHF
few	TRBD2	TRBV7-9	TRBJ2-2	TGTGCCAGCAGCTCCCATTTAGCGGGGGGGCCCGCCGGGGAGCTGTTTTTT	CASSSHLAGGPAGELFF
NA	NA	TRBV6-5	TRBJ1-1	TGTGCCAGCAGTTACGGGCAGGGGCTACTGAACACTGAAGCTTTCTTT	CASSYGQGLLNTEAFF
NA	TRBD1	TRBV7-3	TRBJ2-7	TGTGCCAGCAGCCCTGAGACAGGGTCTCGCTACGAGCAGTACTTC	CASSPETGSRYEQYF
NA	TRBD1	TRBV5-1	TRBJ1-1	TGCGCCAGCAGCTTGGAGTGGGGACAGCTCACTGAAGCTTTCTTT	CASSLEWGQLTEAFF
NA	TRBD1	TRBV4-1	TRBJ1-2	TGCGCCAGCAGCTATGGACAGGGCGGGAATAGTGGCTACACCTTC	CASSYGQGGNSGYTF
NA	TRBD1	TRBV4-3	TRBJ2-3	TGCGCCAGCGCCGACAGGGGCGCCGGTACGCAGTATTTT	CASADRGAGTQYF
NA	TRBD1	TRBV5-5	TRBJ2-4	TGTGCCAGCAGCTCGACAGGGGAAAACATTCAGTACTTC	CASSSTGENIQYF
NA	TRBD1	TRBV2	TRBJ1-3	TGTGCCAGCAGTCGACAGGGGTCCTCTGGAAACACCATATATTTT	CASSRQGSSGNTIYF
NA	NA	TRBV9	TRBJ1-5	TGTGCCAGCAGCGTAGATCCTAATAATCAGCCCCAGCATTTT	CASSVDPNNQPQHF
NA	NA	TRBV7-9	TRBJ2-5	TGTGCCAGCAGCTCAGACAGGTTTGAGACCCAGTACTTC	CASSSDRFETQYF
NA	TRBD2	TRBV7-9	TRBJ2-6	TGTGCCAGCAGCTCAAGGACTAGCGGGCCGTCGTCTGGGGCCAACGTCCTGACTTTC	CASSSRTSGPSSGANVLTF
NA	TRBD1	TRBV6-6	TRBJ1-1	TGTGCCAGCAGTCGGGACAGAGCGAACACTGAAGCTTTCTTT	CASSRDRANTEAFF
NA	NA	TRBV28	TRBJ1-2	TGTGCCAGCCATTCTAACTATGGCTACACCTTC	CASHSNYGYTF
NA	TRBD1	TRBV18	TRBJ1-2	TGTGCCAGCTCACCGTCGTCGGGACAGGGGACTAACTATGGCTACACCTTC	CASSPSSGQGTNYGYTF
NA	NA	TRBV18	TRBJ1-1	TGTGCCAGCTCACCACTAAAGGGGGGGAGGACTGAAGCTTTCTTT	CASSPLKGGRTEAFF
NA	TRBD2	TRBV2	TRBJ2-3	TGTGCCAGCTTAGCGGGGGGGCGGACAGATACGCAGTATTTT	CASLAGGRTDTQYF
once	TRBD1	TRBV20-1	TRBJ1-4	TGCAGTGCTAGTGACCTGGGACAGCAAAACGAAAAACTGTTTTTT	CSASDLGQQNEKLFF
NA	NA	TRBV7-9	TRBJ1-2	TGTGCCAGCAGCTTAGTGCATGGACAGCCACCGGGCTACACCTTC	CASSLVHGQPPGYTF
NA	NA	TRBV4-1	TRBJ2-2	TGCGCCAGCAGGGTAGGGCTAGCTCGAAGGTCCGCCGGGGAGCTGTTTTTT	CASRVGLARRSAGELFF
few	TRBD1	TRBV7-9	TRBJ1-2	TGTGCCAGCAGCGACACGCTGGATCCGGGACAGGGTCGATACTATGGCTACACCTTC	CASSDTLDPGQGRYYGYTF
NA	NA	TRBV18	TRBJ2-2	TGTGCCAGCTCACCATATAGTCTGGACACCGGGGAGCTGTTTTTT	CASSPYSLDTGELFF
NA	TRBD2	TRBV5-1	TRBJ2-7	TGCGCCAGCAGCCCCTCCGGGGGGGGCGACGAGCAGTACTTC	CASSPSGGGDEQYF
NA	TRBD1	TRBV18	TRBJ2-7	TGTGCCAGCTCCATCGGACAGGGCAGGGCCTACGAGCAGTACTTC	CASSIGQGRAYEQYF
NA	TRBD1	TRBV5-1	TRBJ1-1	TGCGCCAGCAGCTACCGGGACAGAACTAACACTGAAGCTTTCTTT	CASSYRDRTNTEAFF